This T cell receptor (beta chain) is from a study of blood T cell repertoires in COVID-19. Original methodology: Reference gene primer amplification gave nucleated cell count estimates. Profiled with immunoSEQ multiplex PCR; TCRdb holds only in-frame clones, not every one. The V and J calls and clone size are taken from that table; D and trimming were inferred from the DNA. The sample consists of over 350,000 clones, approximately 93% of them appearing once. The CDR3 totals 20 residues. J lost 5 bases, V lost 1 base, and 15 bases had no gene match. Per germline, CDR1 SGHNT and CDR2 YENEEA. A case of COVID-19 had been met by exposed participants within 2 weeks before study entry.

The gene calls are TRBV11-3 and TRBJ2-5; TRBD2 matches at 14 bases. The source of this sequence is a middle-aged woman who had been exposed to COVID-19. What was sequenced was PBMCs or T cells enriched from blood (not recorded which). The CDR3 sequence is CASSLGLAGGPRTQSETQYF. The CDR3 DNA reads TGTGCCAGCAGCTTAGGACTAGCGGGAGGGCCTAGGACTCAATCGGAGACCCAGTACTTC.